The T cell receptor (beta chain) under discussion was sequenced for a study of shared clonotypes between healthy human individuals. On the study more broadly: There were three CD4 naive, three CD4 memory, two CD8 naive and one CD8 memory plates per donor.

Concerning this clone itself: The target antigen is unknown.

CDR3 length equals 13 residues. Germline V CDR1 and CDR2: SNHLY, FYNNEI. V lost 9 bases and J 3 bases, leaving 11 bases between the germline ends. Study-level points and caveats: Non-shared clonotypes showed lower generation probabilities than clonotypes common to all four donors. Incomplete sequencing of sorted subsets was indicated by rarefaction despite large depth.

Naive CD8 cells, CD45RO-negative and positively selected for CCR7, excluded terminally differentiated effector memory CD45RA+ cells. Everyone who donated was a Caucasian adult who lived in Nashville, Tennessee. TCRdb's copy holds only in-frame clones and misses some; the assay was immunoSEQ multiplex PCR. The sample contains about 1,800,000 clones, just under 95% of which appear only once. The TCR originated in a man aged 18 to 29 in good health. This sequence joins TRBV2 and TRBJ2-2; D might be TRBD2 (6 bases). Sequenced input: naive CD8+ T cells sorted from blood. The CDR3 DNA sequence: TGTGCCAGGCGGGACGGCGACACCGGGGAGCTGTTTTTT. This encodes CARRDGDTGELFF. The full variable domain, completed using reference TRBV2 and TRBJ2-2, is EPEVTQTPSHQVTQMGQEVILRCVPISNHLYFYWYRQILGQKVEFLVSFYNNEISEKSEIFDDQFSVERPDGSNFTLKIRSTKLEDSAMYFCARRDGDTGELFFGEGSRLTVL.